The count of the clone carrying this T cell receptor (beta chain) is one. What it recognizes is unknown. These data are taken from a study of shared clonotypes between healthy human individuals. Study summary: Three plates each covered CD4 naive and memory; CD8 naive two, CD8 memory one.

General study results and limits: Measured sharing among donors was expected to vary with sequencing depth.

The run depth of the assay was deep. The DNA input per sorted-subset replicate PCR was 200 ng, corresponding to tens of thousands of T cell genomes. Clones were read by immunoSEQ multiplex PCR, and TCRdb kept only the in-frame ones, dropping some. Counted here are roughly 640,000 clones, around 67% occurring once; the ten biggest clones make up approximately 1.6%. The length of the CDR3 is 13 residues. V lost 4 bases and J 3 bases, leaving 11 bases between the germline ends. Germline loops: CDR1 SGHRS, CDR2 YFSETQ. The clonotype was recovered from a woman in her twenties or thirties in good health. J is TRBJ2-7 and V is TRBV5-1, with a tentative D call TRBD1 (5 bases). The source material was memory CD4+ T cells sorted from blood. Subset defined: CD45RA-negative fraction. The CDR3 coding sequence is TGCGCCAGCAGCCCCGCGACAGTCTACGAGCAGTACTTC. This translates into CASSPATVYEQYF.